This T cell receptor (beta chain) derives from a study of blood T cell repertoires in COVID-19. Repertoires were generated with immunoSEQ multiplex PCR, while TCRdb's copy carries only in-frame clones and drops some. The profile shows about 59,000 clones, 65% to 90% of them singletons. The V gene end was trimmed by 7 bases and the J gene end by 5 bases; junction bases not matched to a gene: 9. CDR1 and CDR2 from the germline V gene are LNHDA and SQIVND (reference sequence). The CDR3 length is 15 residues. The clonotype comes from a human donor in a cohort sampled during active COVID-19. Sample: peripheral blood. This chain links TRBV19 with TRBJ2-1; 9 bases are shared with TRBD2. The CDR3 region is CASTIGTSRNNEQFF. The CDR3 region has the DNA TGTGCCAGTACCATCGGGACTAGCCGGAACAATGAGCAGTTCTTC.